These T cell receptor beta chains were read from a single sample in a study of shared clonotypes between healthy human individuals. Measured with immunoSEQ multiplex PCR; TCRdb has only the in-frame clones, and not every one. The sample lists about half a million clones, 65% to 85% occurring once. The sequenced sample was PBMCs. Receptors were obtained from a woman in her thirties or forties in good health. Some clones in this sample may be carry-over from other donors' samples. Both conserved end residues are part of each CDR3. The order of the fields is V gene, clone size, J gene, D gene, CDR3 protein, CDR3 DNA. A D gene is named only where the DNA matches it firmly. The listing skips clone size in some rows; elsewhere it reads once, few, many or a size class.

>TRBV7-3|NA|TRBJ2-3|NA
CASSPPANTDTQYF
TGTGCCAGCAGCCCTCCGGCCAACACAGATACGCAGTATTTT
>TRBV30|NA|TRBJ1-2|TRBD1
CAWTIGQGYGYTF
TGTGCCTGGACTATTGGACAGGGCTATGGCTACACCTTC
>TRBV27|once|TRBJ2-1|TRBD1
CASSSIGTGDEQFF
TGTGCCAGCAGCAGTATCGGGACAGGCGATGAGCAGTTCTTC
>TRBV7-3|NA|TRBJ2-3|TRBD2
CASSSGLAGVTDTQYF
TGTGCCAGCAGCTCCGGACTAGCGGGAGTTACAGATACGCAGTATTTT
>TRBV4-1|NA|TRBJ2-7|NA
CASSQAPGHYEQYF
TGCGCCAGCAGCCAAGCCCCAGGGCACTACGAGCAGTACTTC
>TRBV5-4|NA|TRBJ1-2|NA
CASSLEYPTDGYTF
TGTGCCAGCAGCTTGGAATACCCGACGGACGGCTACACCTTC
>TRBV7-2|NA|TRBJ2-5|TRBD2
CASRRGLAGETQYF
TGTGCCAGCAGGCGGGGACTAGCGGGAGAGACCCAGTACTTC
>TRBV5-4|NA|TRBJ1-1|TRBD1
CASRGTAMNTEAFF
TGTGCCAGCAGGGGGACAGCCATGAACACTGAAGCTTTCTTT
>TRBV4-3|NA|TRBJ1-4|NA
CASSQELLWGEKLFF
TGCGCCAGCAGCCAAGAATTACTTTGGGGTGAAAAACTGTTTTTT
>TRBV7-7|NA|TRBJ2-1|TRBD2
CASSLALASGRAVEQFF
TGTGCTAGCAGCTTAGCGTTGGCCAGCGGGAGGGCCGTTGAGCAGTTCTTC
>TRBV18|NA|TRBJ2-7|NA
CASSPPGIRRGEQYF
TGTGCCAGCTCACCGCCCGGGATCAGACGGGGAGAGCAGTACTTC
>TRBV5-1|NA|TRBJ1-1|NA
CASSLIPGQMNTEAFF
TGCGCCAGCAGCCTGATCCCGGGACAAATGAACACTGAAGCTTTCTTT
>TRBV7-8|NA|TRBJ2-1|NA
CASSISYNEQFF
TGTGCCAGCAGCATTTCCTACAATGAGCAGTTCTTC
>TRBV18|NA|TRBJ2-7|TRBD2
CASSSGTSGTISYEQYF
TGTGCAAGCTCATCAGGGACTAGCGGGACTATTTCCTACGAGCAGTACTTC
>TRBV28|NA|TRBJ2-7|TRBD2
CASSNYLIRRGRAYEQYF
TGTGCCAGCAGTAACTACCTCATAAGACGCGGGAGGGCCTACGAGCAGTACTTC
>TRBV4-3|NA|TRBJ1-3|NA
CASSQDWQSGGNTIYF
TGCGCCAGCAGCCAAGATTGGCAATCGGGTGGAAACACCATATATTTT
>TRBV4-2|NA|TRBJ2-2|NA
CASSQEGTYPGELFF
TGTGCCAGCAGCCAAGAAGGGACTTACCCCGGGGAGCTGTTTTTT
>TRBV28|NA|TRBJ1-1|NA
CASSPPNTEAFF
TGTGCCAGCAGCCCCCCTAACACTGAAGCTTTCTTT
>TRBV11-3|NA|TRBJ2-5|NA
CASSLQGSETQYF
TGTGCCAGCAGCCTACAGGGTAGTGAGACCCAGTACTTC
>TRBV19|once|TRBJ2-1|TRBD2
CASSIGLAGMTLLNSYNEQFF
TGTGCCAGTAGTATAGGACTAGCGGGAATGACACTCCTAAACTCCTACAATGAGCAGTTCTTC
>TRBV7-9|NA|TRBJ2-7|TRBD1
CASSRTGTGGTDSYEQYF
TGTGCCAGCAGCCGGACCGGGACAGGGGGAACGGACAGTTACGAGCAGTACTTC
>TRBV7-3|NA|TRBJ2-1|TRBD2
CASSLRTSGKDNEQFF
TGTGCCAGCAGCTTAAGGACTAGCGGGAAAGACAATGAGCAGTTCTTC
>TRBV4-1|NA|TRBJ2-3|TRBD2
CASSQPLAGGPGDTQYF
TGCGCCAGCAGCCAACCTCTAGCGGGAGGGCCAGGAGATACGCAGTATTTT
>TRBV6-6|NA|TRBJ2-7|NA
CATWGSKGTSYEQYF
TGTGCCACCTGGGGCTCAAAAGGGACTTCCTACGAGCAGTACTTC
>TRBV19|NA|TRBJ2-3|NA
CASSQVYGDTQYF
TGTGCCAGTAGTCAGGTTTACGGGGATACGCAGTATTTT
>TRBV5-4|NA|TRBJ2-2|TRBD2
CASSTGLAGEGTGELFF
TGTGCCAGCAGCACGGGACTAGCGGGAGAGGGGACCGGGGAGCTGTTTTTT
>TRBV5-8|NA|TRBJ1-4|TRBD1
CASSKGQGYEKLFF
TGTGCCAGCAGCAAGGGACAGGGGTATGAAAAACTGTTTTTT
>TRBV7-8|NA|TRBJ2-7|TRBD2
CASSSMRGSEQYF
TGTGCCAGCTCCAGTATGCGGGGGAGCGAGCAGTACTTC
>TRBV4-2|NA|TRBJ2-1|NA
CASSQERLASYNEQFF
TGTGCCAGCAGCCAAGAAAGGCTAGCGTCTTACAATGAGCAGTTCTTC
>TRBV5-4|NA|TRBJ2-7|TRBD1
CASSLGRTGFYEQYF
TGTGCCAGCAGCTTGGGCCGGACAGGGTTCTACGAGCAGTACTTC
>TRBV27|few|TRBJ2-2|NA
CASKGQLGGTGELFF
TGTGCCAGCAAGGGACAGCTAGGAGGGACCGGGGAGCTGTTTTTT
>TRBV27|once|TRBJ1-2|NA
CASSLRLPYGYTF
TGTGCCAGCAGTTTACGGCTGCCGTATGGCTACACCTTC